These 23 T cell receptor beta chains share one sample of origin, sequenced in a study of blood T cells in healthy people across ages. Using a J-beta primer mix together with a sample-barcoded 5' primer, a second PCR was run for roughly 6 to 12 cycles. TCRdb passed the 5' RACE reads through MiXCR, listing each CDR3 protein once. The sample yields about 570,000 distinct CDR3 sequences, approximately 27% seen once. What was sequenced was blood. Receptor source: a woman aged 65 to 85 in good health.

As concerns this clonotype: Germline is not matched at one junction end, which may reflect a read error. The chain uses TRBV7-2 and TRBJ2-3; D is uncertain. Per germline, CDR1 SGHTA and CDR2 FQGNSA. The CDR3 sequence is 14 residues long. The CDR3 here is CVSSLSSFTDTQYF. The CDR3, as DNA: TGCGTCAGCAGCCTTAGTAGCTTCACAGATACGCAGTATTTT.

This sequence joins TRBV11-2 and TRBJ1-1; D is unclear. Germline values: CDR1 SGHAT, CDR2 FQNNGV. This CDR3 is 14 amino acids long. Trimming shortened V by 1 base and J by 1 base, and 7 bases separated the two germline ends. CDR3 nucleotide sequence: TGTGCCAGCAGCTTAGTGGACCAGAACACTGAAGCTTTCTTT. This sequence encodes CASSLVDQNTEAFF.

The chain is built from TRBV28 and TRBJ1-2, with 9 bases aligning to TRBD1. Germline lookup yields CDR1 MDHEN and CDR2 SYDVKM. The CDR3 contains 15 residues. Trimming took 6 bases from V and 2 from J; bases not matched to a gene: 7. In nucleotides, the CDR3 is TGTGCCAGCAGAAACAACAGGGGGCCGAACTATGGCTACACCTTC. Translating it yields CASRNNRGPNYGYTF.

Comments on this clonotype: This may stem from a read error, because a much larger clone lies one nucleotide away. J is TRBJ1-2 and V is TRBV29-1; tentative D call: TRBD1 (5 bases). This CDR3 is 13 amino acids long. The germline V gene has CDR1 SQVTM and CDR2 ANQGSEA. V was pared by 3 bases and J by 10 bases, with 18 bases between. This chain's CDR3 is CSVELLGGFDYTF. The CDR3 region has the DNA TGCAGCGTTGAGCTTTTGGGGGGGTTCGACTACACCTTC. The full variable domain, its missing parts supplied by reference TRBV29-1 and TRBJ1-2, is SAVISQKPSRDICQRGTSLTIQCQVDSQVTMMFWYRQQPGQSLTLIATANQGSEATYESGFVIDKFPISRPNLTFSTLTVSNMSPEDSSIYLCSVELLGGFDYTFGSGTRLTVV.

This clonotype appeared a few times. V gene TRBV4-1 combines with J gene TRBJ1-6; D gene unclear. CDR3 size: 14 residues. The germline V gene has CDR1 MGHRA and CDR2 YSYEKL. V was pared by 0 bases and J by 10 bases, with 10 bases between. DNA of the CDR3: TGCGCCAGCAGCCAAGAGGTCATAGGATCACCCCTCCACTTT. The encoded protein is CASSQEVIGSPLHF.

This sequence joins TRBV5-1 and TRBJ2-1; maybe TRBD2 (5 bases). Looked up from germline, CDR1 is SGHRS and CDR2 is YFSETQ. The CDR3 length is 15 residues. Trimming shortened V by 0 bases and J by 2 bases, and 9 bases separated the two germline ends. The CDR3, as DNA: TGCGCCAGCAGCTTGGTGGCGGGCCCCTACAATGAGCAGTTCTTC. Its protein product is CASSLVAGPYNEQFF.

The rearrangement links TRBV6-2 or TRBV6-3 to TRBJ2-2; 7 bases map to TRBD1. This CDR3 is built from 15 residues. Germline CDR1 MNHEY, CDR2 SVGEGT. V dropped 6 bases and J dropped 2; count of bases not matched to a gene: 6. CDR3 loop: CASREGGTNTGELFF. The CDR3 bases are TGTGCCAGCAGAGAAGGGGGCACTAACACCGGGGAGCTGTTTTTT.

A note on this clonotype: Compared with germline, one end of the junction differs, possibly owing to a read error. The chain employs TRBV7-8 and TRBJ2-3; 14 bases line up with TRBD2. The CDR3 is 16 residues long. CDR1 and CDR2 from the germline V gene are SGHVS and FQNEAQ. CDR3 coding DNA: TGTGCCAGCAGCCCTCGACTAGCGGGGGGGACAGATTCGCAGTATTTT. Translated, it gives CASSPRLAGGTDSQYF.

This clonotype was detected ten times or more. The chain uses TRBV6-2 or TRBV6-3 and TRBJ2-3; no firm D call. Trimming removed 2 bases at V and 2 bases at J, with 17 bases between. The CDR3 is 17 residues long. The germline CDR1 and CDR2 sequences are MNHEY and SVGEGT. CDR3 coding DNA: TGTGCCAGCAGTTACCGGGCTCCCGGAGCCCCCACAGATACGCAGTATTTT. Translating it yields CASSYRAPGAPTDTQYF.

The gene calls are TRBV6-5 and TRBJ2-1; D is uncertain. This CDR3 has 17 amino acids. Germline lookup yields CDR1 MNHEY and CDR2 SVGAGI. Trimming cost V 0 bases and J 0 bases, with 12 bases left between them. The CDR3 nucleotides are TGTGCCAGCAGTTACTCCGCCTATACCGCCTCCTACAATGAGCAGTTCTTC. Its protein is CASSYSAYTASYNEQFF.

V gene TRBV6-1 combines with J gene TRBJ2-5, with 13 positions matching TRBD2. Germline loops: CDR1 MNHNS, CDR2 SASEGT. V dropped 6 bases and J dropped 5; count of bases not matched to a gene: 6. The CDR3 runs 15 residues. The chain's CDR3 is CASRSGTSGEETQYF. CDR3 coding DNA: TGTGCCAGCAGATCCGGGACTAGCGGGGAGGAGACCCAGTACTTC.

This clonotype showed up just once. CDR3 nucleotide sequence: TGTGCCATCAGTGACAGACAGGGGGCCACAGATACGCAGTATTTT. Protein product: CAISDRQGATDTQYF. The chain joins TRBV10-3 to TRBJ2-3; TRBD1 matches 10 bases. The CDR3 is made up of 15 amino acids. Germline CDR1 reads ENHRY; CDR2 reads SYGVKD. The V segment lost 3 bases and the J segment 2 bases; nucleotides outside the gene matches: 2.

CDR3 region: CASLNRGGYEQYF. As DNA, the CDR3 is TGTGCCTCACTCAACAGGGGGGGCTACGAGCAGTACTTC. The rearrangement uses TRBV7-2 and TRBJ2-7; a possible D gene is TRBD1 (8 bases). The CDR3 extends over 13 amino acids. Trimming pared 11 bases from V and 3 bases from J, leaving 17 bases between. Germline V gives CDR1 SGHTA, CDR2 FQGNSA.

This clonotype was recorded at least ten times. The J gene is TRBJ1-2, the V gene TRBV7-2; 7 bases align to TRBD1. V was pared by 10 bases and J by 5 bases, with 10 bases of the junction left unmatched. The CDR3 length is 13 residues. Per germline, CDR1 SGHTA and CDR2 FQGNSA. The CDR3 reads CATHGQADYGYTF. The CDR3 DNA sequence: TGTGCCACACACGGACAGGCCGATTATGGCTACACCTTC.

There are a few counts of this clonotype. This chain connects TRBV25-1 to TRBJ2-1, with a tentative D call TRBD2 (6 bases). Trimming took 3 bases from V and 6 from J, leaving 21 bases between them. This CDR3 is 17 amino acids long. Germline CDR1 reads MGHDK; CDR2 reads SYGVNS. This chain's CDR3 is CASSDWSGRGAINEQFF. The DNA for the CDR3 is TGTGCCAGCAGTGATTGGTCGGGGCGGGGAGCTATCAATGAGCAGTTCTTC.

The V call is TRBV12-3 or TRBV12-4, the J call TRBJ2-2; 10 nucleotides match TRBD1. After removal of 7 bases from V and 5 bases from J, the junction contained 7 bases not matched to a gene. CDR3 length equals 15 residues. The CDR3 protein is CASNQGQGTTGELFF. CDR3 coding DNA: TGTGCCAGCAACCAGGGACAGGGGACGACCGGGGAGCTGTTTTTT.

The rearrangement uses TRBV6-2 or TRBV6-3 and TRBJ1-1; a possible D gene is TRBD1 (6 bases). Germline assignment: CDR1 MNHEY and CDR2 SVGEGT. The V end lost 2 bases, the J end lost 0 bases, and 7 bases lay between the germline ends. CDR3 length equals 14 residues. In nucleotides, the CDR3 is TGTGCCAGCAGTTACGGACAGATGAACACTGAAGCTTTCTTT. Residues: CASSYGQMNTEAFF.

In this sample, this clonotype turned up a few times. The J gene is TRBJ1-1, the V gene TRBV5-1; no firm D call. V was pared by 2 bases and J by 3 bases, with 14 bases between. The length of the CDR3 is 15 residues. CDR1 is SGHRS and CDR2 is YFSETQ in the germline V gene. Here the CDR3 DNA reads TGCGCCAGCAGCTTTAGACCGGGGAGGGACACTGAAGCTTTCTTT. Residues: CASSFRPGRDTEAFF.

The chain couples TRBV7-2 to TRBJ2-3, with D hard to call. The CDR3 loop spans 15 amino acids. V dropped 4 bases and J dropped 2 bases, with 13 bases sitting between them. Germline-derived CDR1 and CDR2 are SGHTA and FQGNSA. The CDR3 sequence is CASSSGVGSTDTQYF. For the CDR3, the DNA is TGTGCCAGCAGCTCCGGAGTAGGTTCCACAGATACGCAGTATTTT.

The J gene is TRBJ2-5, the V gene TRBV20-1, with 10 bases that match TRBD2. This CDR3 has 14 residues. Per germline, CDR1 DFQATT and CDR2 SNEGSKA (reference sequence). After removal of 2 bases from V and 4 bases from J, the junction contained 4 bases not matched to a gene. CDR3: CSARQLAGVETQYF. DNA of the CDR3: TGCAGTGCTAGACAGCTAGCGGGAGTAGAGACCCAGTACTTC.

This clonotype has only one observation. The V gene is TRBV7-2, the J gene TRBJ1-2; 8 bases map to TRBD1. Germline loops: CDR1 SGHTA, CDR2 FQGNSA. The CDR3 length is 17 residues. The trim removed 1 base at V and 0 bases at J, leaving 7 bases unmatched. The CDR3 sequence: CASSLVFGGQANYGYTF. In DNA form, the CDR3 reads TGTGCCAGCAGCTTAGTATTTGGGGGACAGGCTAACTATGGCTACACCTTC.

This rearrangement joins TRBV7-2 to TRBJ2-7, with 7 bases that match TRBD2. The CDR3 length is 15 residues. Trimming removed 5 bases from V and 0 bases from J; junction bases left unmatched: 7. Germline V gene sequence: CDR1 SGHTA, CDR2 FQGNSA. The CDR3 nucleotides read TGTGCCAGCAGCCCCGGGGGGTTCGGCTCCTACGAGCAGTACTTC. Translation gives CASSPGGFGSYEQYF.

CDR3 sequence: CAFSAGQGGYEQYF. The CDR3 region has the DNA TGTGCCTTCAGCGCCGGACAGGGGGGTTACGAGCAGTACTTC. J is TRBJ2-7 and V is TRBV9; 10 bases map to TRBD1. In germline, CDR1 is SGDLS, CDR2 YYNGEE. The CDR3 length is 14 residues. V lost 10 bases and J lost 4; bases outside the gene matches: 11. Based on the CDR3 plus reference TRBV9 and TRBJ2-7, the full variable domain is DSGVTQTPKHLITATGQRVTLRCSPRSGDLSVYWYQQSLDQGLQFLIQYYNGEERAKGNILERFSAQQFPDLHSELNLSSLELGDSALYFCAFSAGQGGYEQYFGPGTRLTVT.